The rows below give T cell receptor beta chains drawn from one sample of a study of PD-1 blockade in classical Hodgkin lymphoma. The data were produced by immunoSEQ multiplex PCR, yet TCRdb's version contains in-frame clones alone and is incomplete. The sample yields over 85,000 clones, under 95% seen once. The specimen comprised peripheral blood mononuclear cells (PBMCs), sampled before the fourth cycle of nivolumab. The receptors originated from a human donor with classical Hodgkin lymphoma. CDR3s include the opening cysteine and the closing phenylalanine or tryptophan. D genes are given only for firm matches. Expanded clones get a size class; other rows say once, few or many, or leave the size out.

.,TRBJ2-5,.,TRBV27,TGTGCCAGCAGTTTATCTGTTCGGGAGACCCAGTACTTC,CASSLSVRETQYF
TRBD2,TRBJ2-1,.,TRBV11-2,TGTGCCAGCAGCTCGTTTCGGACTAGCGGGAGAGGGTGGAGGAATGAGCAGTTCTTC,CASSSFRTSGRGWRNEQFF
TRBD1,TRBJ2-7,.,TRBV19,TGTGCCAGTAGTTCGGACAGGGCAAACGAGCAGTACTTC,CASSSDRANEQYF
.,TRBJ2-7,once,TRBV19,TGTGCCAGTAGTATAGAAGTACAGGATCCCTACGAGCAGTACTTC,CASSIEVQDPYEQYF
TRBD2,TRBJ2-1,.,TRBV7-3,TGTGCCAGCAGCTCCCCAGCGGGAGGGCGTAATGAGCAGTTCTTC,CASSSPAGGRNEQFF
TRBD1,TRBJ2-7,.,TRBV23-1,TGCGCCAGCAGCCAGGGGGCCTACGAGCAGTACTTC,CASSQGAYEQYF
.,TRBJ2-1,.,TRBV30,TGTGCCTGGAGGGTCAGGGGTCCCTACAATGAGCAGTTCTTC,CAWRVRGPYNEQFF
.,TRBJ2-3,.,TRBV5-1,TGCGCCAGCAGCTCCACAGATACGCAGTATTTT,CASSSTDTQYF
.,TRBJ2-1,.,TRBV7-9,TGTGCCAGCAGCTCGCCAAGGCTGGAGCAGTTCTTC,CASSSPRLEQFF
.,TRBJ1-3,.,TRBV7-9,TGTGCCAGCAGCCCTCCGACCGGGATGGGCTCTGGAAACACCATATATTTT,CASSPPTGMGSGNTIYF
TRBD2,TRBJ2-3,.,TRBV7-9,TGTGCCAGCAGCTTAGACTCCGGGACTAGCGGAGGGTATTTT,CASSLDSGTSGGYF
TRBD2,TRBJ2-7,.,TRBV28,TGTGCCAGCAGCTTAGGACTAGCGGATGGGTACGAGCAGTACTTC,CASSLGLADGYEQYF
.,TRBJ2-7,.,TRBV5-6,TGTGCCAGCAGCTGGGACTCCTACGAGCAGTACTTC,CASSWDSYEQYF
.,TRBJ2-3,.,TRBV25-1,TGTGCCAGCAGTGAGAGACGGATTACAGATACGCAGTATTTT,CASSERRITDTQYF
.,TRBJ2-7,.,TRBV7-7,TGTGCTAGCAGCTTAGGACCCTCGGATGCTTCCGAGCAGTACTTC,CASSLGPSDASEQYF
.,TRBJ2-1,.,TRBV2,TGTGCCAGCAGTGAGGGGGGTAGGAGGGAGCAGTTCTTC,CASSEGGRREQFF
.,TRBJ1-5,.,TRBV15,TGTGCCACCAGCAGAGATATTAGACAGGCCAATCAGCCCCAGCATTTT,CATSRDIRQANQPQHF
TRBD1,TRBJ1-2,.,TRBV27,TGTGCCAGCAGTCCCACAGGGGGCGCACAGAATGGCTACACCTTC,CASSPTGGAQNGYTF
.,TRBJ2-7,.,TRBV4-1,TGCGCCAGCAGCCAAGAGGGCTTGAGGCCCCCCTACGAGCAGTACTTC,CASSQEGLRPPYEQYF
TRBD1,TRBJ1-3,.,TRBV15,TGTGCCACCAGCTCTACGGCGGGACAGCCGCCTAACACCATATATTTT,CATSSTAGQPPNTIYF
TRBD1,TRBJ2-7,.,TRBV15,TGTGCCACCAGCAGAGGGAGGACAGGGGGCTTACGCGAGCAGTACTTC,CATSRGRTGGLREQYF
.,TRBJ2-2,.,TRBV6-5,TGTGCCAGCAGATACTATCGGGAGAGGGAGCTGTTTTTT,CASRYYRERELFF
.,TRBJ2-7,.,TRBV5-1,TGCGCCAGCAGCTTCAGCGGACTGAGCTCCTACGAGCAGTACTTC,CASSFSGLSSYEQYF
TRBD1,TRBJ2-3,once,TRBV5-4,TGTGCCAGCAGCTTGCCAGGGGGAACAGATACGCAGTATTTT,CASSLPGGTDTQYF
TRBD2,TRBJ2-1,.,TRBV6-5,TGTGCCAGCGGTAGGACTAGCGGGACCAATGAGCAGTTCTTC,CASGRTSGTNEQFF
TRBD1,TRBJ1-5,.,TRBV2,TGTGCCAGAGGGACAGTAAATCAGCCCCAGCATTTT,CARGTVNQPQHF
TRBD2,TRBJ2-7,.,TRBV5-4,TGTGCCAGCAGCCCCGGACTAGCGGGAACCAACGAGCAGTACTTC,CASSPGLAGTNEQYF
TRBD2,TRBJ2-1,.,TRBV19,TGTGCCAGTAGTACACATAGCGGGAGGGCCTCCGAACCTAATGAGCAGTTCTTC,CASSTHSGRASEPNEQFF
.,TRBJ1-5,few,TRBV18,TGTGCCAGCTCACCGGGGGGGTCTCGGCCCCAGCATTTT,CASSPGGSRPQHF
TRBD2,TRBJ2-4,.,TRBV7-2,TGTGCCAGCTGGGAACCCCTAGCGGGAGCCAAAAACATTCAGTACTTC,CASWEPLAGAKNIQYF
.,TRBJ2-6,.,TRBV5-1,TGCGCCAGCAGCTTGCATCGTTCAGGGGTGAGCTCTGGGGCCAACGTCCTGACTTTC,CASSLHRSGVSSGANVLTF
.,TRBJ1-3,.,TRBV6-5,TGTGCCAGCAGTTACACCTCCCCGGGGTCTGGAAACACCATATATTTT,CASSYTSPGSGNTIYF
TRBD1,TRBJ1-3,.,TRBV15,TGTGCCACCAGCCCGGACAGGGTCTCTGGAAACACCATATATTTT,CATSPDRVSGNTIYF
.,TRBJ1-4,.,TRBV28,TGTGCCAGCAAATCGTTATTGGGAATGTATGAAAAACTGTTTTTT,CASKSLLGMYEKLFF
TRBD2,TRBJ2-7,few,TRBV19,TGTGCCAGTAGCGGGACTAGCGGGAGTGGTAGCTCCTACGAGCAGTACTTC,CASSGTSGSGSSYEQYF
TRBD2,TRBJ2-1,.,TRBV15,TGTGCCACCGGTCCGGGCGGGAGAGGCCATGAGCAGTTCTTC,CATGPGGRGHEQFF
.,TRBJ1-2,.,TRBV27,TGTGCCAGCAGTTTCCCCGGACAGCGCCCGTGGGGTAACTATGGCTACACCTTC,CASSFPGQRPWGNYGYTF
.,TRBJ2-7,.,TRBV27,TGTGCCAGCGCCGCTCACAGGGCCTACGAGCAGTACTTC,CASAAHRAYEQYF
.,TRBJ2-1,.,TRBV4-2,TGTGCCAGCAGCCAAGAAGGGACTGAGCAGTTCTTC,CASSQEGTEQFF
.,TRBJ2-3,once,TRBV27,TGTGCCAGCAGTGCCTTAGGAGGAGGAAATACGCAGTATTTT,CASSALGGGNTQYF